This TCR beta chain was recovered during a study of beta chain features in type 1 diabetes. Whole-study context: There was similarity between patients and healthy donors in age, gender and cell yields.

Overall study findings and caveats: Diminished insertions and augmented deletions at VDJ junctions characterized type 1 diabetes patients. A cDNA-based sequencing approach could over-represent cells with high TCR expression.

CDR3 size: 14 residues. Germline V CDR1 and CDR2: SGHRS, YFSETQ. Trimming removed 0 bases from V and 6 bases from J; junction bases left unmatched: 2. Details on this clone: Its antigen is unknown.

Reverse transcription of all isolated RNA meant that expressed TCRB transcripts were sequenced. Samples of naive, central memory and regulatory T cells yielded a mean of about 3.5 million reads. Libraries were prepared by immunoSEQ multiplex PCR; TCRdb keeps only in-frame clonotypes and omits some of them. This table holds about 150,000 clones, less than 9.5% found once. The rearrangement links TRBV5-1 to TRBJ2-7; 11 positions match TRBD2. Sequencing was carried out using central memory CD4+ T cells from blood. This TCR was recovered from a woman between 18 and 30 years old in good health. CDR3 in DNA: TGCGCCAGCAGCTTGGGACTAGCGGGGACCGAGCAGTACTTC. It yields the protein CASSLGLAGTEQYF.